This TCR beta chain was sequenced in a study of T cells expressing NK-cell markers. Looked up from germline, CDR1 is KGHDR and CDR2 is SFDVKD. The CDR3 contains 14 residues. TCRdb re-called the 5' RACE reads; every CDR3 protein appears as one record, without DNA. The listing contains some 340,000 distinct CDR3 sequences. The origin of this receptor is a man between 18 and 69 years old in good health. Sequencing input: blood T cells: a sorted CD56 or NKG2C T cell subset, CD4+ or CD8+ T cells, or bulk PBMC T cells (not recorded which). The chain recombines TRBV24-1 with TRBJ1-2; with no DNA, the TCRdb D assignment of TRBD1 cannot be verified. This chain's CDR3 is CATSETASFYGYTF.